Below are 5 T cell receptor beta chains sequenced from a single sample in a study of breast tumors, draining lymph nodes, adjacent tissues (dated by TCRdb to about 2016). Library prep was done by multiplex PCR. The run used an Illumina HiSeq 2000. TCRdb reran the public reads through fastp at Q25 and MiXCR, keeping productive beta chains. Merged by CDR3 protein, the rows form single entries marked with the most common genes and DNA. This sample holds some 21,000 distinct CDR3 sequences; roughly 50% were observed only once. The ten biggest clones cover roughly 7.3% of the sample. Sequencing was done on a sample of breast tumor tissue. These receptors all come from a female donor with breast cancer. Some clones in this sample may be carry-over from other donors' samples.

The rearrangement uses TRBV11-2 and TRBJ1-3; the match to TRBD1 covers 9 bases. V gave up 2 bases and J gave up 4 bases; unmatched junction bases: 3. CDR3 length: 15 residues. Germline-derived CDR1 and CDR2 are SGHAT and FQNNGV. The chain's CDR3 is CASSLRDRAGNTIYF. The DNA for the CDR3 is TGTGCCAGCAGCTTAAGGGACAGGGCAGGAAACACCATATATTTT.

Ten or more counts support this clonotype. This chain uses TRBV5-1 with TRBJ2-2; 7 bases are shared with TRBD2. The germline gives CDR1 SGHRS, CDR2 YFSETQ. J lost 6 bases, V lost 0 bases, and 11 bases had no gene match. There are 17 residues in the CDR3. The CDR3: CASSLARLAANPGELFF. CDR3 bases: TGCGCCAGCAGCTTGGCCAGGCTAGCGGCCAACCCCGGGGAGCTGTTTTTT.

The chain employs TRBV29-1 and TRBJ2-1; 10 bases map to TRBD1. Germline CDR1 is SQVTM and CDR2 is ANQGSEA. This CDR3 has 16 amino acids. J lost 10 bases, V lost 3 bases, and 15 bases had no gene match. The CDR3 is CSVETGTGVYLKEQFF. The CDR3 DNA follows: TGCAGCGTTGAGACCGGGACAGGGGTTTATTTAAAAGAGCAGTTCTTC.

By frequency in the sample, this clonotype is large. CDR3 in amino acids: CASSPFLAGPYEQYF. Here the CDR3 DNA reads TGTGCCAGCAGCCCTTTTTTAGCGGGCCCCTACGAGCAGTACTTC. The chain employs TRBV7-2 and TRBJ2-7, with TRBD2 matching 7 bases. The germline V gene encodes CDR1 SGHTA and CDR2 FQGNSA. Germline trimming cut 5 bases from V and 2 bases from J; bases unmatched to any gene: 9. There are 15 residues in the CDR3.

V usage is TRBV5-6 and J usage is TRBJ2-7, with 13 bases matching TRBD2. From germline, CDR1 is SGHDT and CDR2 YYEEEE. The V and J ends lost 5 bases and 5 bases, in that order; junction bases with no gene match: 7. CDR3 length equals 15 residues. In DNA form, the CDR3 reads TGTGCCAGCAGTCCCGGGACTAGCGGGATTAACGAGCAGTACTTC. Protein sequence: CASSPGTSGINEQYF.